This record covers a single T cell receptor (beta chain). Its antigen remains unknown. The protocol was immunoSEQ multiplex PCR, while the TCRdb copy is restricted to in-frame clones and leaves out a portion. This table holds roughly 80,000 clones, about 91% found once. The data are from a study of resident and recirculating memory T cells in vitiligo. About the study: Each patient gave two lesional and two nonlesional epidermal shave biopsies, plus PBMCs.

This CDR3 is built from 13 residues. Trimming removed 8 bases from V and 3 bases from J, with 14 bases in between. Germline CDR1 and CDR2: SEHNR and FQNEAQ (reference sequence). Regarding the study as a whole: Vitiligo lesions lacked a unique dominant clone, and clonality varied. Non-conserved TCRs across sites and patients suggested distinct clones per lesion.

The V and J genes are TRBV7-9 and TRBJ2-7, with D perhaps matching TRBD2 (6 bases). The sample consisted of blood. The receptor was isolated from a male donor with vitiligo. This CDR3 is CASSEGTHYEQYF. The CDR3 DNA reads TGTGCCAGCTCGGAGGGTACTCACTACGAGCAGTACTTC.